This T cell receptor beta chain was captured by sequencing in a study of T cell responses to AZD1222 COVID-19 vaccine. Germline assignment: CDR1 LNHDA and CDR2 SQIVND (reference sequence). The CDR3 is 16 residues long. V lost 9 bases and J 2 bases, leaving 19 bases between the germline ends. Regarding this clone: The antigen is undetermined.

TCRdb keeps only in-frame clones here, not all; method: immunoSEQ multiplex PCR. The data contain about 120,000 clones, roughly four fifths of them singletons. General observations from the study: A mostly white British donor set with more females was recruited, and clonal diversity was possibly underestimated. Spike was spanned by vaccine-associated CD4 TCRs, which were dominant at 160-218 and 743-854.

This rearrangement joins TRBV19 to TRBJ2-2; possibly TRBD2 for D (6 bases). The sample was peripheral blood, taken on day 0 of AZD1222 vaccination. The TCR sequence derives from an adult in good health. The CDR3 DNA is TGTGCCAGCCATCCTTCCCGGACTACCAACACCGGGGAGCTGTTTTTT. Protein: CASHPSRTTNTGELFF. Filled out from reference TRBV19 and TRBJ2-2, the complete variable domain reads DGGITQSPKYLFRKEGQNVTLSCEQNLNHDAMYWYRQDPGQGLRLIYYSQIVNDFQKGDIAEGYSVSREKKESFPLTVTSAQKNPTAFYLCASHPSRTTNTGELFFGEGSRLTVL.